Following are 15 T cell receptor beta chains from one sample sequenced in a study of T cell responses to AZD1222 COVID-19 vaccine (dated by TCRdb to the early 2020s). Library generation was performed with the immunoSEQ multiplex PCR assay. Drawn from immuneACCESS, this table holds only the in-frame rearrangements with V and J called that TCRdb kept. Clones are partly lost; checked studies trace under half to an unresolved V gene and leave the rest unexplained. The sample yields 120,000 or so clones; approximately 94% were counted once. The biggest ten clones account for about 3% of the sample. The meaning of the sample's time point label: about 28 days (+/-7) after the second vaccine dose. Specimen: peripheral blood, collected 28 days after the second AZD1222 dose. Receptor source: an adult who received the AZD1222 COVID-19 vaccine.

The V call is TRBV9, the J call TRBJ1-4; TRBD1 is a possible D gene (5 bases). Trimming pared 1 base from V and 7 bases from J, leaving 14 bases between. Germline V lookup: CDR1 SGDLS, CDR2 YYNGEE. The length of the CDR3 is 15 residues. The DNA of the CDR3 is TGTGCCAGCAGCGTATCTTGGGGGAGGAGTGAAAAACTGTTTTTT. It codes for CASSVSWGRSEKLFF.

The chain combines TRBV18 with TRBJ1-1; no firm D call. The CDR3 is made up of 16 amino acids. Germline lookup yields CDR1 KGHSH and CDR2 LQKENI. V shed 0 bases and J shed 1 base, with 12 bases lying between them. For the CDR3, the DNA is TGTGCCAGCTCACCACCGGGTTTACAGACGAACACTGAAGCTTTCTTT. Encoded protein: CASSPPGLQTNTEAFF.

Here the CDR3 DNA reads TGTGCCAGCAGCCCGAGCGGGACGCCTTCCTACGAGCAGTACTTC. This sequence encodes CASSPSGTPSYEQYF. V is TRBV14 and J is TRBJ2-7; 7 nucleotides line up with TRBD2. Trimming took 4 bases from V and 1 from J; bases not matched to a gene: 7. Looked up from germline, CDR1 is SGHDN and CDR2 is FVKESK. This CDR3 has 15 amino acids.

This sequence joins TRBV29-1 and TRBJ2-7; TRBD1 agrees at 7 bases. Germline V lookup: CDR1 SQVTM, CDR2 ANQGSEA. V was clipped by 4 bases and J by 2 bases; unmatched bases: 5. This CDR3 spans 13 amino acids. The CDR3 reads CSVAAGGPYEQYF. As DNA, the CDR3 is TGCAGCGTTGCAGCAGGGGGACCCTACGAGCAGTACTTC.

The rearrangement joins TRBV27 to TRBJ1-4, with D tentatively TRBD1 (6 bases). V lost 8 bases, J lost 0 bases, and 13 bases lay in between. CDR1 and CDR2 (germline): MNHEY, SMNVEV (reference sequence). The CDR3 is made up of 15 amino acids. The CDR3 sequence is CASQGLDATNEKLFF. For the CDR3, the DNA is TGTGCCAGCCAGGGGCTAGACGCAACTAATGAAAAACTGTTTTTT.

The chain couples TRBV5-1 to TRBJ2-1; 11 bases are a match to TRBD2. The V gene's germline CDR1 is SGHRS and CDR2 YFSETQ. V trimming: 4 bases; J trimming: 4 bases; junction bases outside the gene matches: 10. CDR3 size: 17 residues. The CDR3 spells CASSNGLAGPIYNEQFF. Written as DNA, the CDR3 is TGCGCCAGCAGCAACGGACTAGCGGGCCCCATATACAATGAGCAGTTCTTC.

The chain links TRBV3-1 (or the pseudogene TRBV3-2) to TRBJ2-1; D unclear. The CDR3 contains 16 residues. The germline gives CDR1 LGHDT, CDR2 YNNKEL (reference sequence). V was shortened by 4 bases and J by 2 bases, with 15 bases between the two germline ends. Here the CDR3 DNA reads TGTGCCAGCAGCCCCCGTTATTACCTAACCTACAATGAGCAGTTCTTC. Protein product: CASSPRYYLTYNEQFF.

This clone was counted a single time. The chain combines TRBV19 with TRBJ1-3; 9 nucleotides match TRBD1. The CDR3 sequence is 17 residues long. Germline assignment: CDR1 LNHDA and CDR2 SQIVND (reference sequence). The J segment lost 2 bases and the V segment lost 5 bases, leaving 10 bases of the junction unmatched. CDR3 region: CASSAPRTGAPGNTIYF. DNA of the CDR3: TGTGCCAGTAGTGCCCCCAGGACAGGGGCGCCTGGAAACACCATATATTTT.

J is TRBJ1-2 and V is TRBV6-5; D perhaps matches TRBD1 (6 bases). The CDR3 has 13 residues. Germline CDR1 reads MNHEY; CDR2 reads SVGAGI. Trimming left V 6 bases short and J 8 bases short, with 16 bases between. CDR3 residues: CASRPRGAEGYTF. The CDR3 bases are TGTGCCAGCAGACCCAGGGGCGCGGAGGGCTACACCTTC.

The rearrangement links TRBV15 to TRBJ1-5; D not resolved. In germline, CDR1 is LNHNV, CDR2 YYDKDF (reference sequence). V was shortened by 0 bases and J by 0 bases, with 9 bases between the two germline ends. This CDR3 has 16 amino acids. The CDR3: CATSRDIAASNQPQHF. DNA for the CDR3: TGTGCCACCAGCAGAGATATCGCCGCTAGCAATCAGCCCCAGCATTTT.

A few counts support this clone. V is TRBV27 and J is TRBJ1-3; D is ambiguous. V lost 0 bases, J lost 3 bases, and 15 bases lay in between. Germline V gene lookup returns CDR1 MNHEY and CDR2 SMNVEV (reference sequence). The CDR3 consists of 17 residues. CDR3 coding DNA: TGTGCCAGCAGTTTATCGAGTAGGGCGGCGGATGGAAACACCATATATTTT. It yields the protein CASSLSSRAADGNTIYF.

This clone has only one observation. The V gene is TRBV6-5, the J gene TRBJ2-5, with D perhaps given as TRBD1 or TRBD2 (5 bases each). Germline values: CDR1 MNHEY, CDR2 SVGAGI. The CDR3 has 16 residues. V lost 0 bases and J lost 1, with 12 bases in between. The CDR3 loop reads CASSYSGPLAQETQYF. The CDR3 bases are TGTGCCAGCAGTTACTCGGGACCCCTAGCCCAAGAGACCCAGTACTTC.

V is TRBV29-1 and J is TRBJ2-3, with D perhaps TRBD2 (6 bases). The V gene lost 6 bases and the J gene lost 0 bases, with 7 bases spanning the gap. The CDR3 length is 12 residues. Germline V gene data show CDR1 as SQVTM and CDR2 as ANQGSEA. The CDR3 loop reads CSVRDSTDTQYF. For the CDR3, the DNA is TGCAGCGTGCGGGACAGCACAGATACGCAGTATTTT.

The J gene is TRBJ2-3, the V gene TRBV7-8, with a weak D call TRBD1 (5 bases). Germline values: CDR1 SGHVS, CDR2 FQNEAQ. The CDR3 extends over 17 amino acids. Trimming took off 5 bases at V and 2 bases at J, with 20 bases between the two ends. The CDR3: CASSPSSLAGSTDTQYF. The CDR3 DNA follows: TGTGCCAGCAGCCCCTCATCCCTCGCAGGGTCCACAGATACGCAGTATTTT.

The rearrangement uses TRBV9 and TRBJ1-6, with unresolved D. Trimming took off 3 bases at V and 5 bases at J, with 6 bases between the two ends. The CDR3 loop spans 13 amino acids. Germline assignment: CDR1 SGDLS and CDR2 YYNGEE. CDR3 DNA sequence: TGTGCCAGCAGCGACAACCATAATTCACCCCTCCACTTT. This encodes CASSDNHNSPLHF. Together with reference TRBV9 and TRBJ1-6, the CDR3 gives the full variable domain: DSGVTQTPKHLITATGQRVTLRCSPRSGDLSVYWYQQSLDQGLQFLIQYYNGEERAKGNILERFSAQQFPDLHSELNLSSLELGDSALYFCASSDNHNSPLHFGNGTRLTVT.